This T cell receptor beta chain was documented in a study of blood T cell repertoires in COVID-19. With 2 bases removed from V and 4 bases from J, the gap between germline ends came to 12 bases. The CDR3 consists of 14 residues. Germline V gives CDR1 SGHRS, CDR2 YFSETQ. How the authors handled the data: Cell counts per sample came from amplifying reference gene primers. Profiled with immunoSEQ multiplex PCR; TCRdb holds only in-frame clones, not every one. The V and J calls and clone size were taken over from that table, and D and trimming were inferred from the DNA. The sample includes 150,000 or so clones, approximately 90% of them seen just once.

Sequenced: PBMCs or T cells enriched from blood (not recorded which). J is TRBJ1-2 and V is TRBV5-1; maybe TRBD1 (6 bases). This clonotype originated in a woman aged 40 to 50 who had been exposed to COVID-19. The CDR3 bases are TGCGCCAGCAGCTTAAGAGGACAGCGCTATGGCTACACCTTC. Encoded protein: CASSLRGQRYGYTF.